The source of this T cell receptor beta chain is a study of shared clonotypes between healthy human individuals. Assay used: immunoSEQ multiplex PCR; TCRdb lists only in-frame clones, some missing. The table records 550,000 to 850,000 clones, 55% to 75% of them present only once. The CDR3 has 16 residues. Germline V gives CDR1 KGHSH, CDR2 LQKENI. Trimming left V 0 bases short and J 6 bases short, with 15 bases between. This TCR was sampled from a woman aged 30 to 39 in good health. Sequencing was performed on memory CD4+ T cells sorted from blood. The subset denotes: CD45RA-negative fraction. V and J are TRBV18 and TRBJ2-1; D is possibly TRBD1 or TRBD2 (6 bases each). The CDR3 loop reads CASSPPDSRGGNEQFF. The DNA of the CDR3 is TGTGCCAGCTCACCACCGGACAGCAGGGGAGGCAATGAGCAGTTCTTC.